Presented here are 14 T cell receptor beta chains from one specimen sequenced in a study of blood T cell repertoires in COVID-19. TCRdb's table, derived via immunoSEQ multiplex PCR, lists solely in-frame clones and lacks some. The sample lists roughly 260,000 clones, around nine tenths occurring once. The sample taken for sequencing was peripheral blood. Every receptor here comes from a man aged 35 to 55 who had recovered from COVID-19.

This clone has a handful of counts. Other nucleotide sequences from this sample produce the same CDR3. The chain combines TRBV7-9 with TRBJ2-1, with D hard to call. Trimming cost V 2 bases and J 6 bases, with 5 bases left between them. Germline CDR1 reads SEHNR; CDR2 reads FQNEAQ (reference sequence). The CDR3 is made up of 12 amino acids. Here the CDR3 DNA reads TGTGCCAGCAGCTTAAGAGCCAATGAGCAGTTCTTC. Protein: CASSLRANEQFF.

This chain joins TRBV11-3 and TRBJ2-2, with TRBD2 matching 9 bases. The CDR3 consists of 16 residues. J lost 7 bases, V lost 0 bases, and 6 bases had no gene match. Germline CDR1 and CDR2: SGHNT and YENEEA. CDR3 residues: CASSLEGSGRNGELFF. The DNA of the CDR3 is TGTGCCAGCAGCTTAGAGGGCAGCGGGAGGAACGGGGAGCTGTTTTTT.

V and J are TRBV3-1 (or the pseudogene TRBV3-2) and TRBJ1-5, with D maybe TRBD1 (5 bases). V was cut by 0 bases and J by 6 bases, with 12 bases left in between. Germline V gene sequence: CDR1 LGHDT, CDR2 YNNKEL (reference sequence). The CDR3 contains 15 residues. This CDR3 reads CASSQDPGFGQPQHF. The DNA of the CDR3 is TGTGCCAGCAGCCAAGATCCAGGGTTTGGTCAGCCCCAGCATTTT.

The chain joins TRBV10-1 to TRBJ1-1, with D perhaps matching TRBD1 (5 bases). Trimming removed 0 bases at V and 6 bases at J, with 8 bases between. Germline assignment: CDR1 WNHNN and CDR2 SYGVQD (reference sequence). This CDR3 spans 13 amino acids. The CDR3 spells CASSESGGAEAFF. CDR3 sequence (DNA): TGCGCCAGCAGTGAGTCGGGGGGAGCTGAAGCTTTCTTT.

The chain has TRBV28 and TRBJ1-5, with 7 bases matching TRBD1. V shed 3 bases and J 7 bases; nucleotides not matched to a gene: 6. The CDR3 runs 14 residues. Germline V CDR1 and CDR2: MDHEN, SYDVKM. The CDR3 DNA is TGTGCCAGCAGTTTGGAGGGGGCTTACCAGCCCCAGCATTTT. Amino acid sequence: CASSLEGAYQPQHF.

V usage is TRBV5-1 and J usage is TRBJ1-1; D may be TRBD1 (6 bases). This CDR3 is built from 14 residues. Deletions cut 0 bases from V and 4 bases from J, with 10 bases between. Germline V lookup: CDR1 SGHRS, CDR2 YFSETQ. CDR3 residues: CASSLDRAGTEAFF. The CDR3 nucleotides are TGCGCCAGCAGCTTGGACAGGGCGGGCACTGAAGCTTTCTTT.

The CDR3 reads CTSSRGTSGGNVLTF. The CDR3 bases are TGCACCAGCAGCCGAGGGACTAGCGGGGGCAACGTCCTGACTTTC. The chain uses TRBV1 and TRBJ2-6; TRBD2 was called by the table and not checked on the DNA. TRBV1 is a pseudogene. This CDR3 contains 15 residues.

The CDR3: CASPLSRCRSYNSPLHF. The CDR3 DNA sequence: TGCGCCAGCCCCCTGAGTCGGTGCCGCTCCTATAATTCACCCCTCCACTTT. The genes are TRBV23-1 and TRBJ1-6; D is undetermined. TRBV23-1 is designated an ORF whose function remains uncertain. V lost 8 bases and J lost 0, with 17 bases in between. The CDR3 spans 17 residues.

The chain is built from TRBV27 and TRBJ2-1, with 8 bases aligning to TRBD2. Germline trimming cut 7 bases from V and 12 bases from J; bases unmatched to any gene: 8. Germline loops: CDR1 MNHEY, CDR2 SMNVEV (reference sequence). This CDR3 is built from 12 residues. CDR3 DNA: TGTGCCAGCAATTCCGTAGCGGGACGGCAGTTCTTC. The encoded protein is CASNSVAGRQFF.

This chain joins TRBV9 and TRBJ2-3, with a weak D call TRBD1 (5 bases). Germline V lookup: CDR1 SGDLS, CDR2 YYNGEE. This CDR3 comprises 14 residues. Trimming shortened V by 4 bases and J by 7 bases, and 16 bases separated the two germline ends. The CDR3 DNA follows: TGTGCCAGCAGCTCACGACAGCTCTCATATACGCAGTATTTT. Translation: CASSSRQLSYTQYF.

The rearrangement uses TRBV7-3 and TRBJ2-2; D is unclear. Trimming stripped 5 bases from V and 4 bases from J, with 14 bases between. The CDR3 contains 15 residues. Germline CDR1 reads SGHTA; CDR2 reads FQGTGA. The CDR3 region has the DNA TGTGCCAGCAGCCCCACTCGAGTTGGCACCGGGGAGCTGTTTTTT. Its protein product is CASSPTRVGTGELFF.

J is TRBJ2-5 and V is TRBV5-3, with TRBD1 as a possible D gene (6 bases). TRBV5-3 is sorted into the ORF group, with uncertain function. The CDR3 contains 16 residues. The V and J ends lost 5 bases and 1 base respectively, with 18 bases between them. CDR3 coding DNA: TGTGCCAGAAGGGGGAACAGGGTTCCAATCCAAGAGACCCAGTACTTC. Amino acid sequence: CARRGNRVPIQETQYF.

The V call is TRBV6-1, the J call TRBJ2-5; possibly TRBD2 for D (7 bases). The germline V gene encodes CDR1 MNHNS and CDR2 SASEGT. The CDR3 has 16 residues. V was clipped by 0 bases and J by 1 base, with 12 bases between them. The CDR3 here is CASSEASGGIQETQYF. The CDR3 DNA reads TGTGCCAGCAGTGAAGCTTCGGGGGGCATCCAAGAGACCCAGTACTTC.

The chain uses TRBV5-1 and TRBJ2-1; TRBD2 matches 15 bases. The trim removed 4 bases at V and 1 base at J, leaving 3 bases unmatched. The CDR3 spans 17 residues. Germline V gene lookup returns CDR1 SGHRS and CDR2 YFSETQ. The CDR3 sequence: CASSTGLAGGSYNEQFF. The CDR3 coding sequence is TGCGCCAGCAGCACGGGACTAGCGGGGGGTTCCTACAATGAGCAGTTCTTC.